Reported below is one T cell receptor beta chain. The V and J ends lost 4 bases and 5 bases, in that order; junction bases with no gene match: 10. Germline V lookup: CDR1 LGHNA, CDR2 YNFKEQ. This CDR3 region has 16 residues. These data belong to a study of T cell changes during pregnancy in multiple sclerosis. TCRdb keeps only in-frame clones here, not all; method: immunoSEQ multiplex PCR. Of tens of thousands of clones in the sample, approximately 90% were seen once. The sequence was obtained from a female donor with multiple sclerosis, enrolled in a pregnancy study. The genes are TRBV4-2 and TRBJ1-2; TRBD1 agrees at 10 bases. Here the sequenced sample was peripheral blood, taken before pregnancy. The CDR3 region is CASSREEGQGYYGYTF. CDR3 in DNA: TGTGCCAGCAGCCGCGAAGAGGGACAGGGGTATTATGGCTACACCTTC.